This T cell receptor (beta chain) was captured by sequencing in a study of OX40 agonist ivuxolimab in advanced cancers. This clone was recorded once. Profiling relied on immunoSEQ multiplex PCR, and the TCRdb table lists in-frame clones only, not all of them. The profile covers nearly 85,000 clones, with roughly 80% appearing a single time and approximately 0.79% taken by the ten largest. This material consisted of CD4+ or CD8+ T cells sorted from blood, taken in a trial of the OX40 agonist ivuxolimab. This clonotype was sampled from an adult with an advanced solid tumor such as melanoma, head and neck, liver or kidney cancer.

CDR3 sequence (DNA): TGCGCCAGCAGCAATAGACAGGGTGGGGAGACCCAGTACTTC. Residues: CASSNRQGGETQYF. The chain combines TRBV4-1 with TRBJ2-5, with 7 bases identical to TRBD1. CDR3 length: 14 amino acids. Germline trimming cut 5 bases from V and 5 bases from J; bases unmatched to any gene: 8. Germline V CDR1 and CDR2: MGHRA, YSYEKL.